A single sample is the source of the 28 T cell receptor beta chains below, sequenced in a study of cytomegalovirus exposure and HLA in healthy donors. PCR employed 60 Vbeta and 13 Jbeta primers. Clones were sequenced by immunoSEQ multiplex PCR, and TCRdb holds only the in-frame ones, with some missing. The sample yields more than 80,000 clones, about four fifths seen once. Material: PBMCs. Receptors originate from a female donor in good health and CMV-seropositive.

V gene TRBV15 combines with J gene TRBJ1-4; perhaps TRBD1 as D (5 bases). There are 16 residues in the CDR3. CDR1 and CDR2 (germline): LNHNV, YYDKDF (reference sequence). Trimming shortened V by 3 bases and J by 2 bases, and 13 bases separated the two germline ends. CDR3 in DNA: TGTGCCACCAGCAGTGGGACTGGAGCGACTAATGAAAAACTGTTTTTT. Protein product: CATSSGTGATNEKLFF.

V gene TRBV6-5 combines with J gene TRBJ2-7; TRBD1 matches at 8 bases. Germline CDR1 and CDR2: MNHEY and SVGAGI. J was trimmed by 5 bases and V by 2 bases; bases with no gene match: 5. This CDR3 is built from 14 residues. The CDR3 DNA reads as TGTGCCAGCAGTTACAGGACAGGGACCCACGAGCAGTACTTC. It is translated as CASSYRTGTHEQYF.

The gene calls are TRBV5-1 and TRBJ1-2; D is ambiguous. Trimming left V 4 bases short and J 6 bases short, with 13 bases between. This CDR3 spans 13 amino acids. The germline V gene has CDR1 SGHRS and CDR2 YFSETQ. The chain's CDR3 is CASSVDRPDGYTF. CDR3 nucleotides: TGCGCCAGCAGCGTGGACCGTCCGGATGGCTACACCTTC.

This clone was counted once. This rearrangement joins TRBV9 to TRBJ2-1; 12 bases fit TRBD2. The CDR3 loop spans 14 amino acids. Trimming removed 4 bases from V and 12 bases from J; junction bases left unmatched: 8. The V gene's germline CDR1 is SGDLS and CDR2 YYNGEE. CDR3 bases: TGTGCCAGCAGCTCCAATCAGGGACTAGCGGGGCAGTTCTTC. This codes for CASSSNQGLAGQFF.

The chain uses TRBV7-2 and TRBJ1-2; TRBD1 agrees at 8 bases. Germline values: CDR1 SGHTA, CDR2 FQGNSA. The V segment lost 1 base and the J segment 2 bases; nucleotides outside the gene matches: 3. The CDR3 spans 15 residues. The CDR3 coding sequence is TGTGCCAGCAGCTTAGAGGACAGGGCGAACTATGGCTACACCTTC. Amino acids: CASSLEDRANYGYTF.

Worth noting for this clone: One end of the junction fails to match germline, which may point to a read error. The chain combines TRBV2 with TRBJ2-1; TRBD2 might be the D (5 bases). Germline V gene data show CDR1 as SNHLY and CDR2 as FYNNEI. The CDR3 is made up of 14 amino acids. CDR3 DNA sequence: TGTGCCAGCAGTGAAGAGCTTGTGCCGGGATCTGGGGTCTTC. Translated, it gives CASSEELVPGSGVF.

The chain recombines TRBV5-1 with TRBJ2-5, with TRBD2 matching 8 bases. The CDR3 totals 16 residues. In germline, CDR1 is SGHRS, CDR2 YFSETQ. V lost 5 bases to trimming and J lost 0 bases; unmatched junction nucleotides: 9. For the CDR3, the DNA is TGCGCCAGCAGAGGGGCGGGGGGTCCCGACCAAGAGACCCAGTACTTC. Translating it yields CASRGAGGPDQETQYF.

The chain recombines TRBV20-1 with TRBJ2-1; D is undetermined. In germline, CDR1 is DFQATT, CDR2 SNEGSKA (reference sequence). The V end was cut by 1 base, the J end by 7 bases, with 5 bases between. CDR3 length: 11 residues. CDR3 protein: CSARVTNEQFF. The CDR3, as DNA: TGCAGTGCTAGAGTCACTAATGAGCAGTTCTTC.

The chain has TRBV25-1 and TRBJ2-7; perhaps TRBD2 as D (6 bases). Trimming cost V 8 bases and J 3 bases, with 14 bases left between them. The CDR3 length is 13 residues. In germline, CDR1 is MGHDK, CDR2 SYGVNS. This CDR3 reads CASVGDSYYEQYF. The CDR3 DNA sequence: TGTGCCAGCGTCGGGGACTCGTACTACGAGCAGTACTTC.

This clone occurred once. This chain joins TRBV11-2 and TRBJ1-5, with 8 bases fitting TRBD1. The CDR3 spans 14 residues. V gave up 5 bases and J gave up 7 bases; unmatched junction bases: 7. Germline CDR1 SGHAT, CDR2 FQNNGV. This CDR3 reads CASSAAGGGQPQHF. CDR3 nucleotide sequence: TGTGCCAGCAGCGCCGCAGGGGGCGGCCAGCCCCAGCATTTT.

CDR3: CASDLAGRSHEQFF. The CDR3 DNA is TGTGCCAGCGATCTAGCGGGGAGATCGCATGAGCAGTTCTTC. The chain couples TRBV2 to TRBJ2-1; 9 nucleotides match TRBD2. There are 14 residues in the CDR3. Unmatched junction bases numbered 10, after V lost 8 bases and J lost 8 bases. Germline CDR1 reads SNHLY; CDR2 reads FYNNEI.

This chain connects TRBV29-1 to TRBJ1-1; 9 bases are a match to TRBD1. The germline V gene has CDR1 SQVTM and CDR2 ANQGSEA. The CDR3 consists of 13 residues. V gave up 6 bases and J gave up 3 bases; unmatched junction bases: 5. In DNA form, the CDR3 reads TGCAGCGTGGGACAGGGTTTTTACACTGAAGCTTTCTTT. As protein: CSVGQGFYTEAFF.

This clone was seen a few times. The chain recombines TRBV6-1 with TRBJ1-1; D gene uncertain. The germline CDR1 and CDR2 sequences are MNHNS and SASEGT. CDR3 length equals 13 residues. Trimming left V 6 bases short and J 1 base short, with 9 bases between. This chain's CDR3 is CASSPTGNTEAFF. The DNA of the CDR3 is TGTGCCAGCAGCCCGACGGGGAACACTGAAGCTTTCTTT.

The sample holds a few counts of this clone. As the CDR3 is not closed by the conserved phenylalanine or tryptophan, this likely results from a read error. No DNA is shown, since the ends of the CDR3 on it are uncertain; the CDR3 is the one TCRdb lists. This rearrangement joins TRBV21-1 to TRBJ1-2. TRBV21-1 is marked as a pseudogene. Both ends counted, the CDR3 spans 15 residues. The chain's CDR3 is CASSKFGGASYGYTL.

The chain recombines TRBV5-1 with TRBJ2-7; D unresolved. Trimming left V 0 bases short and J 0 bases short, with 7 bases between. The CDR3 extends over 14 amino acids. CDR1 is SGHRS and CDR2 is YFSETQ in the germline V gene. CDR3 loop: CASSLVTASYEQYF. The CDR3 bases are TGCGCCAGCAGCTTGGTAACAGCCTCCTACGAGCAGTACTTC.

This clone was seen a few times. The same CDR3 can be traced to other DNA sequences in this sample. This chain links TRBV7-2 with TRBJ2-1; TRBD2 is a possible D gene (5 bases). V was cut by 1 base and J by 4 bases, with 8 bases left in between. CDR1 and CDR2 (germline): SGHTA, FQGNSA. CDR3 length: 14 residues. The CDR3 region has the DNA TGTGCCAGCAGCTTAGGAGGGAGTTACAATGAGCAGTTCTTC. Protein: CASSLGGSYNEQFF.

The chain is built from TRBV5-1 and TRBJ1-1; TRBD1 is a possible D gene (5 bases). The CDR3 extends over 16 amino acids. The V end lost 4 bases, the J end lost 3 bases, and 19 bases lay between the germline ends. Germline-derived CDR1 and CDR2 are SGHRS and YFSETQ. The CDR3 sequence: CASSPGGRAWDTEAFF. The CDR3 region has the DNA TGCGCCAGCAGCCCGGGGGGGAGAGCGTGGGACACTGAAGCTTTCTTT.

The chain combines TRBV4-3 with TRBJ1-6, with 10 bases aligning to TRBD1. Trimming cost V 1 base and J 7 bases; bases outside gene matches: 4. Per germline, CDR1 LGHNA and CDR2 YSLEER. The CDR3 has 16 residues. CDR3 bases: TGCGCCAGCAGCCAAGTAGCGACAGGGGGCAATTCACCCCTCCACTTT. This sequence encodes CASSQVATGGNSPLHF.

This clone was found a few times. The V and J genes are TRBV30 and TRBJ1-3; weak D call: TRBD1 (6 bases). Germline V gene data show CDR1 as GTSNPN and CDR2 as SVGIG (reference sequence). The CDR3 runs 16 residues. The V and J ends lost 1 base and 0 bases respectively, with 13 bases between them. The CDR3 coding sequence is TGTGCCTGGAGTGCGGGACATCTAAGCTCTGGAAACACCATATATTTT. Protein product: CAWSAGHLSSGNTIYF. Full variable domain (remainder filled in from reference TRBV30 and TRBJ1-3): SQTIHQWPATLVQPVGSPLSLECTVEGTSNPNLYWYRQAAGRGLQLLFYSVGIGQISSEVPQNLSASRPQDRQFILSSKKLLLSDSGFYLCAWSAGHLSSGNTIYFGEGSWLTVV.

The rearrangement links TRBV5-4 to TRBJ2-5; no clear D gene. This CDR3 region has 14 residues. Per the germline V gene, CDR1 is SGHNT and CDR2 is YYREEE (reference sequence). The V and J ends lost 4 bases and 1 base respectively, with 11 bases between them. Written as DNA, the CDR3 is TGTGCCAGCAGCACAGCCGACCTCCAAGAGACCCAGTACTTC. It encodes CASSTADLQETQYF.

This chain uses TRBV7-9 with TRBJ2-2, with TRBD1 matching 8 bases. Germline values: CDR1 SEHNR, CDR2 FQNEAQ (reference sequence). The ends lost 9 bases at V and 6 bases at J; junction bases unmatched: 9. The length of the CDR3 is 14 residues. The CDR3 is CASRDQGASGELFF. The CDR3 DNA reads as TGTGCCAGTCGAGACCAGGGGGCCTCCGGGGAGCTGTTTTTT.

J is TRBJ2-2 and V is TRBV29-1, with 9 bases fitting TRBD1. The CDR3 covers 15 residues. V was pared by 5 bases and J by 6 bases, with 10 bases of the junction left unmatched. The germline CDR1 and CDR2 sequences are SQVTM and ANQGSEA. The CDR3 region is CSVKVDRGVAGELFF. The CDR3 nucleotides read TGCAGCGTTAAGGTGGACAGGGGAGTAGCCGGGGAGCTGTTTTTT.

The chain joins TRBV28 to TRBJ1-4; possible D gene TRBD1, 5 bases. Trimming pared 6 bases from V and 0 bases from J, leaving 8 bases between. The CDR3 has 14 amino acids. CDR1 and CDR2 (germline): MDHEN, SYDVKM. CDR3 bases: TGTGCCAGCAGCGCAGGGACAACTAATGAAAAACTGTTTTTT. Its protein is CASSAGTTNEKLFF.

This clone came up a few times. V usage is TRBV27 and J usage is TRBJ1-3; 7 positions match TRBD1. Germline V CDR1 and CDR2: MNHEY, SMNVEV (reference sequence). CDR3 length: 14 amino acids. The V and J ends lost 2 bases and 2 bases, in that order; junction bases with no gene match: 0. The CDR3 DNA sequence: TGTGCCAGCAGTTTACAGGGGGCTGGAAACACCATATATTTT. Translated: CASSLQGAGNTIYF.

V usage is TRBV6-1 and J usage is TRBJ2-7; 7 bases line up with TRBD2. CDR1 and CDR2 from the germline V gene are MNHNS and SASEGT. V was clipped by 5 bases and J by 3 bases; unmatched bases: 4. This CDR3 comprises 13 residues. The CDR3 is CASSRSGVYEQYF. The DNA of the CDR3 is TGTGCCAGCAGTAGGAGCGGGGTCTACGAGCAGTACTTC.

The gene calls are TRBV5-6 and TRBJ1-4; D not certain. Germline loops: CDR1 SGHDT, CDR2 YYEEEE. This CDR3 is 16 amino acids long. Deletions cut 4 bases from V and 1 base from J, with 14 bases between. CDR3 loop: CASSLGLRLTNEKLFF. The CDR3 DNA reads as TGTGCCAGCAGCCTGGGCCTCAGGCTAACTAATGAAAAACTGTTTTTT.

This rearrangement joins TRBV30 to TRBJ2-1; TRBD1 aligns across 10 bases. V trimming: 7 bases; J trimming: 6 bases; junction bases outside the gene matches: 9. The germline gives CDR1 GTSNPN, CDR2 SVGIG (reference sequence). The CDR3 has 14 residues. CDR3 loop: CAYNRDRGSNEQFF. The CDR3 DNA follows: TGTGCCTATAACCGGGACAGGGGATCCAATGAGCAGTTCTTC.

The V gene is TRBV6-5, the J gene TRBJ1-1; no clear D gene. The CDR3 length is 14 residues. The V end lost 2 bases, the J end lost 3 bases, and 10 bases lay between the germline ends. Germline loops: CDR1 MNHEY, CDR2 SVGAGI. In DNA form, the CDR3 reads TGTGCCAGCAGTTACCGGAGGGTCCACACTGAAGCTTTCTTT. It is translated as CASSYRRVHTEAFF.